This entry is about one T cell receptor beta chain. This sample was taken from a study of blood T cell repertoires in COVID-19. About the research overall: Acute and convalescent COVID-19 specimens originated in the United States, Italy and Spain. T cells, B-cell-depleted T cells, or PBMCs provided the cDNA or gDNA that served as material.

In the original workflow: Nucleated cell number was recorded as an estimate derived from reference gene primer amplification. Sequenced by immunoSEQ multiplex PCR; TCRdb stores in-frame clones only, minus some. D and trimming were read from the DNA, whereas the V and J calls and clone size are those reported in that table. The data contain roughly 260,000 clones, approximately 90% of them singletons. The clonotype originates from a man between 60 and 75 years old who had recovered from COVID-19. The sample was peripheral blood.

DNA of the CDR3: TGTGCCAGCAGGTATAAGCTGACGGGTACCGGGGAGCTGTTTTTT. Its protein is CASRYKLTGTGELFF. V usage is TRBV6-5 and J usage is TRBJ2-2; D ambiguous. In germline, CDR1 is MNHEY, CDR2 SVGAGI. The CDR3 runs 15 residues. V lost 6 bases to trimming and J lost 5 bases, with 16 bases between them.